The 19 T cell receptor beta chains in this list originate from one sample, sequenced in a study of cytomegalovirus exposure and HLA in healthy donors. Measured with immunoSEQ multiplex PCR; TCRdb has only the in-frame clones, and not every one. The table records roughly 120,000 clones, 80% to 90% of them present only once. Specimen: PBMCs. All receptors come from a man between 18 and 35 years old in good health and CMV-seropositive.

The chain joins TRBV18 to TRBJ1-5, with 10 bases lining up with TRBD1. The CDR3 spans 16 residues. CDR1 is KGHSH, CDR2 LQKENI, per germline. Trimming removed 3 bases from V and 6 bases from J; junction bases left unmatched: 8. CDR3 nucleotide sequence: TGTGCCAGCTCACCGGCCGGGACAGGGGCTCCTCAGCCCCAGCATTTT. It codes for CASSPAGTGAPQPQHF.

V gene TRBV19 combines with J gene TRBJ1-2; 7 nucleotides agree with TRBD1. Germline loops: CDR1 LNHDA, CDR2 SQIVND (reference sequence). With V trimmed by 5 bases and J by 4 bases, 10 bases remained unmatched. The CDR3 consists of 15 residues. The CDR3 reads CASSPSTGFGYGYTF. CDR3 coding DNA: TGTGCCAGTAGTCCCTCGACAGGGTTCGGCTATGGCTACACCTTC.

The chain uses TRBV7-2 and TRBJ1-3; D is unclear. Trimming cost V 7 bases and J 0 bases, with 16 bases left between them. The V gene's germline CDR1 is SGHTA and CDR2 FQGNSA. The CDR3 has 16 residues. The CDR3 is CASTTLPKSSGNTIYF. CDR3 DNA sequence: TGTGCCAGCACCACGCTCCCGAAGAGCTCTGGAAACACCATATATTTT.

The V and J genes are TRBV4-3 and TRBJ1-1; 7 bases map to TRBD1. There are 17 residues in the CDR3. V gave up 0 bases and J gave up 10 bases; unmatched junction bases: 17. Germline V gene sequence: CDR1 LGHNA, CDR2 YSLEER. CDR3 nucleotides: TGCGCCAGCAGCCAAGATCTGGGGTCCAGGGGGATAGGGGTAGCTTTCTTT. It is translated as CASSQDLGSRGIGVAFF.

The CDR3, as DNA: TGTGCCAGCAGCCTTACAGGGGGCAATGAGCAGTTCTTC. This translates into CASSLTGGNEQFF. V usage is TRBV11-3 and J usage is TRBJ2-1, with 8 bases identical to TRBD1. In germline, CDR1 is SGHNT, CDR2 YENEEA. The CDR3 is made up of 13 amino acids. V lost 5 bases to trimming and J lost 6 bases; unmatched junction nucleotides: 3.

In its sample, this clone was seen once. The chain combines TRBV5-6 with TRBJ2-7; D is undetermined. The CDR3 consists of 12 residues. Germline V gene lookup returns CDR1 SGHDT and CDR2 YYEEEE. V lost 6 bases and J lost 2, with 9 bases in between. The CDR3 coding sequence is TGTGCCAGCACCGCTACCCCCTACGAGCAGTACTTC. Protein product: CASTATPYEQYF.

The chain recombines TRBV15 with TRBJ1-5, with 7 positions matching TRBD1. The CDR3 covers 14 residues. The germline V gene has CDR1 LNHNV and CDR2 YYDKDF (reference sequence). J gave up 4 bases and V 5 bases, and 5 bases lay outside the gene matches. The CDR3 reads CATSLRGTNQPQHF. DNA of the CDR3: TGTGCCACCAGCCTCAGGGGGACGAATCAGCCCCAGCATTTT.

This clone was detected only a few times. The chain employs TRBV2 and TRBJ1-2, with 8 bases matching TRBD1. CDR1 SNHLY and CDR2 FYNNEI come from the germline V gene. The V and J ends lost 8 bases and 6 bases, in that order; junction bases with no gene match: 11. The length of the CDR3 is 14 residues. The CDR3 DNA follows: TGTGCCAGCCGTCCGCCGGACAGGGCAGATGGCTACACCTTC. Its translation: CASRPPDRADGYTF.

The V gene is TRBV6-1, the J gene TRBJ2-1; 11 bases map to TRBD1. Unmatched junction bases numbered 8, after V lost 6 bases and J lost 7 bases. The CDR3 contains 15 residues. CDR1 and CDR2 (germline): MNHNS, SASEGT. Here the CDR3 reads CASRAGTGGTNEQFF. The DNA for the CDR3 is TGTGCCAGCAGAGCCGGGACAGGGGGTACTAATGAGCAGTTCTTC.

The rearrangement links TRBV27 to TRBJ2-1; 7 nucleotides agree with TRBD1. Losses at the gene ends were 7 bases for V and 0 bases for J; bases not matched to a gene: 9. CDR1 and CDR2 from the germline V gene are MNHEY and SMNVEV (reference sequence). CDR3 length equals 16 residues. CDR3 nucleotide sequence: TGTGCCAGCACCGAAGGGGGCTTCAGCTCCTACAATGAGCAGTTCTTC. Translated, it gives CASTEGGFSSYNEQFF.

In its sample, this clone was seen once. This chain connects TRBV6-6 to TRBJ1-6; D unclear. Trimming pared 4 bases from V and 0 bases from J, leaving 7 bases between. This CDR3 has 15 residues. Germline V CDR1 and CDR2: MNHNY, SVGAGI (reference sequence). The CDR3, as DNA: TGTGCCAGCAGTTTAGAGAGCTCCTATAATTCACCCCTCCACTTT. Amino acids: CASSLESSYNSPLHF.

This clone occurred a few times. The chain joins TRBV7-9 to TRBJ1-2; D not resolved. The CDR3 has 11 amino acids. Germline CDR1 and CDR2: SEHNR and FQNEAQ (reference sequence). Trimming shortened V by 4 bases and J by 8 bases, and 8 bases separated the two germline ends. The CDR3 reads CASSSVWGYTF. CDR3 bases: TGTGCCAGCAGCTCGGTTTGGGGCTACACCTTC.

There are a few counts of this clone. This chain uses TRBV18 with TRBJ2-7; TRBD2 agrees at 7 bases. The CDR3 is made up of 17 amino acids. Germline CDR1 is KGHSH and CDR2 is LQKENI. V lost 3 bases and J lost 0; bases outside the gene matches: 11. CDR3 nucleotide sequence: TGTGCCAGCTCACCGCGGGGGAGTGTAAGGCGCTCCTACGAGCAGTACTTC. Encoded protein: CASSPRGSVRRSYEQYF.

The rearrangement joins TRBV27 to TRBJ2-6; D remains unclear. Trimming shortened V by 5 bases and J by 0 bases, and 11 bases separated the two germline ends. The germline V gene encodes CDR1 MNHEY and CDR2 SMNVEV (reference sequence). CDR3 size: 16 residues. CDR3 amino acids: CASSVLSPSGANVLTF. CDR3 in DNA: TGTGCCAGCAGTGTCCTTAGCCCCTCTGGGGCCAACGTCCTGACTTTC. Full variable domain (missing parts from reference TRBV27 and TRBJ2-6): EAQVTQNPRYLITVTGKKLTVTCSQNMNHEYMSWYRQDPGLGLRQIYYSMNVEVTDKGDVPEGYKVSRKEKRNFPLILESPSPNQTSLYFCASSVLSPSGANVLTFGAGSRLTVL.

The V gene is TRBV4-3, the J gene TRBJ1-1; D perhaps matches TRBD1 (6 bases). V was cut by 0 bases and J by 7 bases, with 24 bases left in between. CDR3 size: 18 residues. Per the germline V gene, CDR1 is LGHNA and CDR2 is YSLEER. CDR3 bases: TGCGCCAGCAGCCAAGATACACAGGGAAGAGTCGTGGGGGTTGAAGCTTTCTTT. It specifies CASSQDTQGRVVGVEAFF.

The gene calls are TRBV29-1 and TRBJ1-3; possibly TRBD1 for D (6 bases). CDR3 length equals 13 residues. Germline-derived CDR1 and CDR2 are SQVTM and ANQGSEA. Trimming shortened V by 5 bases and J by 4 bases, and 12 bases separated the two germline ends. CDR3: CSVRGALGNTIYF. In nucleotides, the CDR3 is TGCAGCGTTCGGGGGGCGCTGGGAAACACCATATATTTT.

This chain joins TRBV4-1 and TRBJ2-4, with D unclear. CDR3 length equals 13 residues. V was trimmed by 4 bases and J by 7 bases, leaving 11 bases between them. Per germline, CDR1 MGHRA and CDR2 YSYEKL. CDR3 region: CASSRHTDNIQYF. The CDR3 DNA is TGCGCCAGCAGCCGCCATACAGATAACATTCAGTACTTC.

This clone was counted once. The gene calls are TRBV6-5 and TRBJ2-1; 7 bases map to TRBD1. V shed 4 bases and J 6 bases; nucleotides not matched to a gene: 9. The CDR3 is 15 amino acids. In germline, CDR1 is MNHEY, CDR2 SVGAGI. The CDR3 DNA follows: TGTGCCAGCAGTTTTGACAGGGTTGGCTTCAATGAGCAGTTCTTC. It is translated as CASSFDRVGFNEQFF.

The chain combines TRBV7-8 with TRBJ2-1; D is perhaps TRBD1 (6 bases). The V gene's germline CDR1 is SGHVS and CDR2 FQNEAQ. V dropped 8 bases and J dropped 9 bases, with 17 bases sitting between them. The CDR3 runs to 13 residues. The CDR3 region is CASFRGQYGEQFF. CDR3 DNA sequence: TGTGCCAGCTTCAGGGGTCAGTACGGTGAGCAGTTCTTC. The full variable domain, with the rest looked up from reference TRBV7-8 and TRBJ2-1, is GAGVSQSPRYKVAKRGQDVALRCDPISGHVSLFWYQQALGQGPEFLTYFQNEAQLDKSGLPSDRFFAERPEGSVSTLKIQRTQQEDSAVYLCASFRGQYGEQFFGPGTRLTVL.